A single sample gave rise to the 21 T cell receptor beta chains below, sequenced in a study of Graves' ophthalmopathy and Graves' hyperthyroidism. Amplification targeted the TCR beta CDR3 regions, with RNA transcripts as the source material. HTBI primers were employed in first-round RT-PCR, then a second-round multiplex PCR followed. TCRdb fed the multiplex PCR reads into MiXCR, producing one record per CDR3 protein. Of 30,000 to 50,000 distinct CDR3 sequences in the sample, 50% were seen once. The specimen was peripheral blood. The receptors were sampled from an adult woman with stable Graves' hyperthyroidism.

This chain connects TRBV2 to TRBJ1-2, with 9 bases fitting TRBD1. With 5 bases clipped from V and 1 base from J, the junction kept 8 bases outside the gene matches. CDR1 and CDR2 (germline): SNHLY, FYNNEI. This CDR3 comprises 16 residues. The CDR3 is CASSYRGTGINYGYTF. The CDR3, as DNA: TGTGCCAGCAGTTACCGGGGGACAGGGATTAACTATGGCTACACCTTC.

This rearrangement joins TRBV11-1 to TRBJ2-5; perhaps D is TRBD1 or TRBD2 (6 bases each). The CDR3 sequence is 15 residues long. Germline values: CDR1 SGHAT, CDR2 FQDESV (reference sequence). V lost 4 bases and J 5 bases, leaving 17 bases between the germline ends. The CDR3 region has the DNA TGTGCCAGCAGCTCCCCCGGGGGCGCCTGGGAGACCCAGTACTTC. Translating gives CASSSPGGAWETQYF.

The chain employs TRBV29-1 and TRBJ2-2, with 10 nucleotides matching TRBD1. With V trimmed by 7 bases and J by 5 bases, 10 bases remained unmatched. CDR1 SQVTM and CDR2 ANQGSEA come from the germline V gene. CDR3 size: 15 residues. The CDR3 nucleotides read TGCAGCGCTGGAGCGGGGACAGGGGTTACCGGGGAGCTGTTTTTT. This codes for CSAGAGTGVTGELFF.

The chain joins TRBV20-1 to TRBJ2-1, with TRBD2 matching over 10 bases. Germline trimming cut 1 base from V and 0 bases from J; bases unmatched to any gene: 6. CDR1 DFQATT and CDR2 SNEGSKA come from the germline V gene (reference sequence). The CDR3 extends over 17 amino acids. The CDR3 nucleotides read TGCAGTGCTAGAGGTTTGGGGACTAGCGTCTCCTACAATGAGCAGTTCTTC. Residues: CSARGLGTSVSYNEQFF.

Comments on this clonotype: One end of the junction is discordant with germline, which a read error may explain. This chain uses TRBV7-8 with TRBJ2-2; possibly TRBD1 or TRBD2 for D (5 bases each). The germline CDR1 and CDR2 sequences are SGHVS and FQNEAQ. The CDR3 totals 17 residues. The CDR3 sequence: CGSGYSGTTPYTGELFF. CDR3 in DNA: TGTGGCAGCGGCTACTCCGGGACGACTCCATACACCGGGGAGCTGTTTTTT.

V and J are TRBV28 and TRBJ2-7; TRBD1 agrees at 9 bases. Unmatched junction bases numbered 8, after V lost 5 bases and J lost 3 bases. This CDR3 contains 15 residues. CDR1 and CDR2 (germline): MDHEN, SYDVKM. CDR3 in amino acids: CASSEWGQGGYEQYF. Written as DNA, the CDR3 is TGTGCCAGCAGTGAATGGGGACAGGGTGGCTACGAGCAGTACTTC.

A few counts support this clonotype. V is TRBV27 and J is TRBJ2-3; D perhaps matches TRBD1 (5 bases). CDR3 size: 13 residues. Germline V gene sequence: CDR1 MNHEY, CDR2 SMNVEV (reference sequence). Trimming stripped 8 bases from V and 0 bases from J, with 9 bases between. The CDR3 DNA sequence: TGTGCCAGCGGCCGACAGAGCACAGATACGCAGTATTTT. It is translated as CASGRQSTDTQYF.

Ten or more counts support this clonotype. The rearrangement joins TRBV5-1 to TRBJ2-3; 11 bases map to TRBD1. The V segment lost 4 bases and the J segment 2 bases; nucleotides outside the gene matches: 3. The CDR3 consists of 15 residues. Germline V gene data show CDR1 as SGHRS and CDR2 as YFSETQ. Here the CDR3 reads CASSPDRGHTDTQYF. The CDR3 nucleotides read TGCGCCAGCAGCCCGGACAGGGGGCACACAGATACGCAGTATTTT.

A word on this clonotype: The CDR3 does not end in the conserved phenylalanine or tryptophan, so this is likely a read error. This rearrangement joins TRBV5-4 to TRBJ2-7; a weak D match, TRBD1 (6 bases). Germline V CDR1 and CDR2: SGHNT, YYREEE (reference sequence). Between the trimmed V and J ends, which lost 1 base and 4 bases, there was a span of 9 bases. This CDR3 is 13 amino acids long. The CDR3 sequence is CASSLRGGYEQYL. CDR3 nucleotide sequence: TGTGCCAGCAGCTTGCGAGGGGGTTACGAGCAGTACCTC.

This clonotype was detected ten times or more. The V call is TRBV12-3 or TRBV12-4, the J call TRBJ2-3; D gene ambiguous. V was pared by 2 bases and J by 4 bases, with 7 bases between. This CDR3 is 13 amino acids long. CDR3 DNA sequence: TGTGCCAGCAGTTTATTCAGTGCAGATACGCAGTATTTT. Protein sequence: CASSLFSADTQYF.

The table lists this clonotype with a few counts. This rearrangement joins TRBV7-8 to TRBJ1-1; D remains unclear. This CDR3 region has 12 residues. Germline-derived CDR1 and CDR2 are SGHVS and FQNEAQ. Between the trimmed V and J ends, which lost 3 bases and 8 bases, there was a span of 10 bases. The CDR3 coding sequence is TGTGCCAGCAGCTTGCTAAGTCTAGAAGCTTTCTTT. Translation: CASSLLSLEAFF.

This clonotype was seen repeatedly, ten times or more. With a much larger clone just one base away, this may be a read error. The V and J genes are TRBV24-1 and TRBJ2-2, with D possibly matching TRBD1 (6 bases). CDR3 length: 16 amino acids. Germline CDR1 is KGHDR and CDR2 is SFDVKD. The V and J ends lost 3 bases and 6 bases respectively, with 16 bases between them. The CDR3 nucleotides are TGTGCCACCAGTGATCCAGGACTTGAGGGGGCCGGGGAGCTGTTTTTT. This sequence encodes CATSDPGLEGAGELFF.

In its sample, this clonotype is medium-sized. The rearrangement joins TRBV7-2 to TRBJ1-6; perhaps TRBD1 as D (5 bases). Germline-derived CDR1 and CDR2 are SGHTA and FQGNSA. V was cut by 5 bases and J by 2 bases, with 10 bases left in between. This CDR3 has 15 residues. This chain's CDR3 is CASSPGLTYNSPLHF. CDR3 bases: TGTGCCAGCAGCCCGGGACTTACCTATAATTCACCCCTCCACTTT.

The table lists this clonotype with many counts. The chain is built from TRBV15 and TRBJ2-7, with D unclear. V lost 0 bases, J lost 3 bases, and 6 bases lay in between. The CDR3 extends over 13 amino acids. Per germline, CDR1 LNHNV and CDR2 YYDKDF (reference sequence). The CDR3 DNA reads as TGTGCCACCAGCAGAGAAACAGACTACGAGCAGTACTTC. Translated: CATSRETDYEQYF.

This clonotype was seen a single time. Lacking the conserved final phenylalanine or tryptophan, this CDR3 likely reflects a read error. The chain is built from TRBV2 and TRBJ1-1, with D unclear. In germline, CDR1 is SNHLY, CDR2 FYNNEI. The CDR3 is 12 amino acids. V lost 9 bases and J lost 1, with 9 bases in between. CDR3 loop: CASGVSNTEAFL. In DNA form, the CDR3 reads TGTGCCAGTGGGGTTTCGAACACTGAAGCTTTCCTC.

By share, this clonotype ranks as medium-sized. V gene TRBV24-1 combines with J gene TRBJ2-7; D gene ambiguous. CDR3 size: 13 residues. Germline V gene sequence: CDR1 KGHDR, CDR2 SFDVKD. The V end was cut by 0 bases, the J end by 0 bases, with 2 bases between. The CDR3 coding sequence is TGTGCCACCAGTGATTTGGACTCCTACGAGCAGTACTTC. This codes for CATSDLDSYEQYF.

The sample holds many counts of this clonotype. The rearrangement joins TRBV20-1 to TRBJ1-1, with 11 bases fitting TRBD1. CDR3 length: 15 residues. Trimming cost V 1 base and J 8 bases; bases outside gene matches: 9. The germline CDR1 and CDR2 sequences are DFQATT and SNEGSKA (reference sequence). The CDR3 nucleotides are TGCAGTGCTAGAGGTTTGGGACAGGGGGATGTCGAAGCTTTCTTT. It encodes CSARGLGQGDVEAFF.

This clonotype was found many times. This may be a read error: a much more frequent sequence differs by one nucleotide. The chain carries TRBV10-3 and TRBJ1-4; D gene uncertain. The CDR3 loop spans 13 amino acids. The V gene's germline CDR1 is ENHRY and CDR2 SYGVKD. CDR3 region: CAISPAANEELFF. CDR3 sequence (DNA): TGTGCCATCAGTCCCGCGGCTAATGAAGAACTGTTTTTT.

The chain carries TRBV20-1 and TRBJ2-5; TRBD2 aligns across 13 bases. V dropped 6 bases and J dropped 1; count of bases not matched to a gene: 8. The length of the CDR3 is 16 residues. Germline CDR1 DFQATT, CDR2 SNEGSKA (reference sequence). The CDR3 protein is CSARMTSGRLQETQYF. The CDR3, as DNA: TGCAGTGCCAGGATGACTAGCGGGAGGCTCCAAGAGACCCAGTACTTC.

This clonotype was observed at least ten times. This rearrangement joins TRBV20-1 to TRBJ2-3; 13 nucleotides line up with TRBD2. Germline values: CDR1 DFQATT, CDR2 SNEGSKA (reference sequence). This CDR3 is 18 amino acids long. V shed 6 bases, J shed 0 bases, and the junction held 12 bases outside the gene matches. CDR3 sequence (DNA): TGCAGTGCGCCTCCGGGACTAGCGGGGAGGACTAGCACAGATACGCAGTATTTT. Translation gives CSAPPGLAGRTSTDTQYF.

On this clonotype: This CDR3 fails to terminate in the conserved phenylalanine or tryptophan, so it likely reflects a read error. CDR3 nucleotides: TGTGCCAGCAGCCCGGGACCTACCTATAATTTACCCCTCCACTAT. This sequence encodes CASSPGPTYNLPLHY. The chain recombines TRBV11-2 with TRBJ1-6, with TRBD1 as a possible D gene (5 bases). The CDR3 loop spans 15 amino acids. Germline values: CDR1 SGHAT, CDR2 FQNNGV.